This T cell receptor beta chain comes out of a study of cytotoxic CD8 clonotypes in ibrutinib-treated CLL. Study-wide points: Progressing and sustained-remission patients had different sampling times.

Clones were read by immunoSEQ multiplex PCR, and TCRdb kept only the in-frame ones, dropping some. The data contain some 61,000 clones, roughly 72% of them seen just once; the ten biggest clones take up more than 4.5%. To note about this clone: The antigen is unknown.

CDR1 and CDR2 from the germline V gene are LNHDA and SQIVND (reference sequence). The CDR3 sequence is 13 residues long. V was trimmed by 6 bases and J by 4 bases, leaving 12 bases between them. The V and J genes are TRBV19 and TRBJ2-5; D is ambiguous. The material sequenced was PBMCs, taken after 12 months of ibrutinib treatment. The receptor comes from a human donor with chronic lymphocytic leukemia. The CDR3 coding sequence is TGTGCCAGTAGGTCAATGGATGTAGAGACCCAGTACTTC. This codes for CASRSMDVETQYF.